A selection of T cell receptor beta chains follows, all from one sample in a study of cytotoxic CD8 clonotypes in ibrutinib-treated CLL. TCRdb keeps only in-frame clones here, not all; method: immunoSEQ multiplex PCR. The sample holds some 76,000 clones, over 80% seen once. This specimen was PBMCs, taken after 24 months of ibrutinib treatment. These receptors were obtained from a human donor with chronic lymphocytic leukemia. The CDR3 runs from the conserved cysteine through the conserved F or W. A D gene is named only where the DNA matches it firmly. Rows may omit the clone size; those that give it use once, few, many or a size class.

V gene	clone size	J gene	D gene	CDR3 protein	CDR3 DNA
TRBV28	-	TRBJ2-2	TRBD2	CASSLFPSGSYTGELFF	TGTGCCAGCAGTTTATTTCCCAGCGGGAGCTACACCGGGGAGCTGTTTTTT
TRBV9	-	TRBJ2-5	-	CASSSGTFQETQYF	TGTGCCAGCAGCTCGGGGACATTTCAAGAGACCCAGTACTTC
TRBV6-5	-	TRBJ2-5	-	CASRRRDQETQYF	TGTGCCAGCAGACGCAGGGATCAAGAGACCCAGTACTTC
TRBV6-5	-	TRBJ2-1	TRBD1	CASTRDRDLEQFF	TGTGCCAGCACCCGGGACAGGGACCTTGAGCAGTTCTTC
TRBV18	-	TRBJ2-1	-	CASSPGASSYNEQFF	TGTGCCAGCTCACCAGGGGCGAGCTCCTACAATGAGCAGTTCTTC
TRBV28	-	TRBJ1-2	TRBD1	CASTGQVEGYTF	TGTGCCAGCACCGGACAGGTGGAGGGCTACACCTTC
TRBV19	-	TRBJ2-1	TRBD2	CASSISGGSYNEQFF	TGTGCCAGTAGTATAAGCGGGGGGTCCTACAATGAGCAGTTCTTC
TRBV5-4	-	TRBJ2-6	-	CASSPRGLTSGANVLTF	TGTGCCAGCAGCCCCCGCGGCCTGACCTCTGGGGCCAACGTCCTGACTTTC
TRBV5-4	once	TRBJ2-7	-	CASSLASPPSGQYF	TGTGCCAGCAGCTTGGCGTCTCCTCCCTCGGGGCAGTACTTC
TRBV5-1	-	TRBJ1-1	-	CASSLDAVNTEAFF	TGCGCCAGCAGCTTGGACGCCGTGAACACTGAAGCTTTCTTT
TRBV28	-	TRBJ2-4	TRBD2	CASSLVSGRALAKNIQYF	TGTGCCAGCAGTTTAGTGAGCGGGAGGGCTCTTGCCAAAAACATTCAGTACTTC
TRBV5-6	-	TRBJ2-3	TRBD2	CASSWKGRAGGTDTQYF	TGTGCCAGCAGCTGGAAGGGGAGGGCCGGAGGCACAGATACGCAGTATTTT
TRBV18	-	TRBJ2-3	TRBD2	CASKPAGGPTDTQYF	TGTGCCAGCAAGCCAGCGGGAGGGCCGACAGATACGCAGTATTTT
TRBV4-2	-	TRBJ2-5	-	CASSQDWPGSKETQYF	TGTGCCAGCAGCCAAGATTGGCCGGGATCGAAAGAGACCCAGTACTTC
TRBV30	-	TRBJ2-7	TRBD2	CAWSSGTSGRAREQYF	TGTGCCTGGAGTTCCGGGACTAGCGGGAGGGCACGCGAGCAGTACTTC
TRBV29-1	-	TRBJ1-1	TRBD1	CSVSTGGETEAFF	TGCAGCGTGTCGACAGGGGGCGAAACTGAAGCTTTCTTT
TRBV18	once	TRBJ2-2	TRBD1	CASSPKGTGVNTGELFF	TGTGCCAGCTCACCGAAGGGGACAGGAGTGAACACCGGGGAGCTGTTTTTT
TRBV7-9	-	TRBJ2-1	TRBD2	CASSLDRLAGGNEQFF	TGTGCCAGCAGCTTGGATCGACTAGCGGGAGGGAATGAGCAGTTCTTC
TRBV5-4	few	TRBJ2-1	-	CASSLSSPQGHEQFF	TGTGCCAGCAGCTTGAGCTCACCCCAGGGACATGAGCAGTTCTTC
TRBV19	-	TRBJ2-3	-	CASRPGLTTDTQYF	TGTGCCAGTAGACCGGGACTCACCACAGATACGCAGTATTTT
TRBV28	medium-sized	TRBJ2-5	TRBD2	CASKGNSGRSGAGETQYF	TGTGCCAGCAAGGGGAATAGCGGGAGAAGCGGGGCCGGGGAGACCCAGTACTTC
TRBV27	-	TRBJ2-3	-	CASSQTLGPARTDTQYF	TGTGCCAGCAGTCAAACGCTGGGGCCAGCTCGCACAGATACGCAGTATTTT
TRBV9	-	TRBJ1-1	TRBD1	CASSVAGTGVVGTEAFF	TGTGCCAGCAGCGTAGCTGGGACAGGGGTCGTTGGGACTGAAGCTTTCTTT
TRBV19	-	TRBJ2-5	TRBD2	CASSIGLAGETQYF	TGTGCCAGTAGTATAGGGCTAGCGGGAGAGACCCAGTACTTC
TRBV30	-	TRBJ2-1	TRBD2	CAWGSGTSGTNEQFF	TGTGCCTGGGGGTCAGGGACTAGCGGGACCAATGAGCAGTTCTTC
TRBV4-1	-	TRBJ2-3	-	CASRETFSTDTQYF	TGCGCCAGCAGAGAGACGTTTAGCACAGATACGCAGTATTTT
TRBV15	-	TRBJ2-1	TRBD2	CATSRDGLAVSEQFF	TGTGCCACCAGCAGAGATGGCCTAGCGGTCTCTGAGCAGTTCTTC
TRBV9	once	TRBJ2-3	TRBD1	CASAIDRVIGDTQYF	TGTGCCAGCGCCATCGACAGGGTTATAGGAGATACGCAGTATTTT
TRBV28	-	TRBJ1-1	-	CASILTENTEAFF	TGTGCCAGCATCTTGACCGAGAACACTGAAGCTTTCTTT
TRBV30	-	TRBJ2-7	TRBD1	CAWRQGALRYF	TGTGCCTGGAGACAGGGGGCCCTGCGGTACTTC
TRBV4-1	-	TRBJ2-2	TRBD1	CASGQGSNTGELFF	TGCGCCAGCGGACAGGGGTCGAACACCGGGGAGCTGTTTTTT
TRBV7-2	-	TRBJ1-2	-	CASSLHQGYGYTF	TGTGCCAGCAGCTTACACCAGGGGTATGGCTACACCTTC
TRBV2	-	TRBJ1-4	-	CASKAGTRVNEKLFF	TGTGCCAGCAAAGCAGGGACACGGGTTAATGAAAAACTGTTTTTT
TRBV15	-	TRBJ2-4	-	CATSRDLMAKNIQYF	TGTGCCACCAGCAGAGATCTTATGGCCAAAAACATTCAGTACTTC
TRBV4-3	-	TRBJ2-1	-	CASSQVGRGNNEQFF	TGCGCCAGCAGCCAAGTGGGTCGGGGAAACAATGAGCAGTTCTTC
TRBV2	-	TRBJ2-1	-	CASSDDGEEQFF	TGTGCCAGCAGTGATGACGGGGAGGAGCAGTTCTTC
TRBV7-9	-	TRBJ2-3	TRBD1	CASRQGIGTQYF	TGTGCCAGCCGACAGGGAATTGGTACGCAGTATTTT
TRBV18	-	TRBJ1-2	-	CASSPSGHDGYTF	TGTGCCAGCTCACCCTCCGGGCACGATGGCTACACCTTC
TRBV28	-	TRBJ1-2	TRBD1	CASSSWDRGQLGYGYTF	TGTGCCAGCAGTTCATGGGACAGGGGGCAGTTGGGCTATGGCTACACCTTC
TRBV2	-	TRBJ1-1	-	CASSEGPMNTEAFF	TGTGCCAGCAGCGAGGGACCCATGAACACTGAAGCTTTCTTT
TRBV5-1	once	TRBJ2-1	TRBD2	CASSPRAGGYNEQFF	TGCGCCAGCAGCCCGCGGGCGGGAGGTTACAATGAGCAGTTCTTC
TRBV9	-	TRBJ2-2	-	CASSVLGEGSGELFF	TGTGCCAGCAGCGTATTGGGTGAGGGGTCCGGGGAGCTGTTTTTT